This TCR beta chain derives from a study of PD-1 blockade in classical Hodgkin lymphoma. Study conclusions and caveats: What drove the repertoire differences, possibly disease activity or prior therapy, has not been defined.

Comments on this clone: Its target is unknown.

This CDR3 contains 14 residues. CDR1 is MDHEN and CDR2 is SYDVKM in the germline V gene. The ends were cut back, 4 bases at V and 5 bases at J, with 14 bases in the middle. Time point described: cycle 4 day 1 (C4D1), after less than 7 weeks of nivolumab. In every patient, relapse followed autologous stem cell transplantation, while exposure to brentuximab vedotin differed. Only in-frame clones appear in the TCRdb table, and some are missing; sequencing was by immunoSEQ multiplex PCR. The table shows roughly 27,000 clones, with 55% to 85% occurring only once. This chain links TRBV28 with TRBJ2-5; TRBD1 or TRBD2 may be the D gene (5 bases each). The receptor's source is a human donor with classical Hodgkin lymphoma. The material sequenced was peripheral blood mononuclear cells (PBMCs), taken before the fourth cycle of nivolumab. CDR3: CASSYGALSETQYF. CDR3 sequence (DNA): TGTGCCAGCAGTTACGGGGCGCTCAGCGAGACCCAGTACTTC. The whole variable domain, remainder taken from reference TRBV28 and TRBJ2-5, is DVKVTQSSRYLVKRTGEKVFLECVQDMDHENMFWYRQDPGLGLRLIYFSYDVKMKEKGDIPEGYSVSREKKERFSLILESASTNQTSMYLCASSYGALSETQYFGPGTRLLVL.